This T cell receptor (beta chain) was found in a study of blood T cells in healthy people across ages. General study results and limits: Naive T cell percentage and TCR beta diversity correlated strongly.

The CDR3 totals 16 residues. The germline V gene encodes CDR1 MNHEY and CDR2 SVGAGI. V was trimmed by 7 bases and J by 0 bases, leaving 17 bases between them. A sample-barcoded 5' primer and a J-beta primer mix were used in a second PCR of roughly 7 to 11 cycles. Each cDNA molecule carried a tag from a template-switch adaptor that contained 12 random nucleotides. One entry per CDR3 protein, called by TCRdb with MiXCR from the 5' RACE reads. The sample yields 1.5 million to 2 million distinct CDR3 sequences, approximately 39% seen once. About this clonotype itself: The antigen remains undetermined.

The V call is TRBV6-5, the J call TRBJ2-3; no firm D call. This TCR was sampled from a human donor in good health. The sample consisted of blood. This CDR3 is CASTPDKGTSTDTQYF. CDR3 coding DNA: TGTGCCAGCACCCCCGATAAGGGAACGAGCACAGATACGCAGTATTTT.